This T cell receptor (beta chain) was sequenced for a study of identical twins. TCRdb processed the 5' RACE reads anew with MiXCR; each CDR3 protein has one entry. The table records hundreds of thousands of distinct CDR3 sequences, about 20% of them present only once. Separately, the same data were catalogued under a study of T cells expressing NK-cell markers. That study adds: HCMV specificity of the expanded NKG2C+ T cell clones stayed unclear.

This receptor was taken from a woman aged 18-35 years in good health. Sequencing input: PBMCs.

The CDR3 loop reads CASSLFTGYGYTF. The CDR3 nucleotides are TGCGCCAGCAGCCTATTCACGGGATATGGCTACACCTTC. This chain connects TRBV5-1 to TRBJ1-2, with D uncertain. This CDR3 comprises 13 residues. CDR1 and CDR2 from the germline V gene are SGHRS and YFSETQ. V shed 4 bases and J shed 5 bases, with 12 bases lying between them.